These 31 T cell receptor beta chains were all obtained from the same sample, sequenced in a study of blood T cell repertoires in COVID-19. The data were produced by immunoSEQ multiplex PCR, yet TCRdb's version contains in-frame clones alone and is incomplete. The sample lists approximately 170,000 clones; more than 80% were seen once. The sample taken for sequencing was PBMCs or T cells enriched from blood (not recorded which). These receptors originate from a man aged 45-65 years who had recovered from COVID-19.

The CDR3 nucleotides read TGTGCCAGTAGTGACAGGGCATTCGGGGCCAACGTCCTGACTTTC. Translation: CASSDRAFGANVLTF. The rearrangement uses TRBV19 and TRBJ2-6, with TRBD1 matching over 7 bases. In germline, CDR1 is LNHDA, CDR2 SQIVND (reference sequence). This CDR3 is built from 15 residues. Trimming at V came to 5 bases and at J to 4 bases, leaving 5 bases not matched to a gene.

The chain combines TRBV4-3 with TRBJ1-2, with 11 bases lining up with TRBD1. J lost 6 bases, V lost 3 bases, and 6 bases had no gene match. Germline-derived CDR1 and CDR2 are LGHNA and YSLEER. This CDR3 has 15 residues. This CDR3 reads CASSQDGQGADGYTF. DNA for the CDR3: TGCGCCAGCAGCCAGGACGGACAGGGGGCCGATGGCTACACCTTC.

V gene TRBV29-1 combines with J gene TRBJ1-1, with TRBD1 as a possible D gene (6 bases). Germline lookup yields CDR1 SQVTM and CDR2 ANQGSEA. V was trimmed by 5 bases and J by 1 base, leaving 17 bases between them. The CDR3 has 15 residues. CDR3 residues: CSVRGTGTTNTEAFF. The CDR3 DNA is TGCAGCGTTAGGGGCACCGGGACAACGAACACTGAAGCTTTCTTT.

This clone was counted ten times or more. The chain employs TRBV27 and TRBJ2-2, with D possibly TRBD2 on 5 matching bases. The CDR3 has 16 amino acids. V lost 4 bases and J 4 bases, leaving 16 bases between the germline ends. Germline-derived CDR1 and CDR2 are MNHEY and SMNVEV (reference sequence). The CDR3 loop reads CASSSAPGWGTGELFF. CDR3 DNA sequence: TGTGCCAGCAGTTCCGCCCCGGGGTGGGGCACCGGGGAGCTGTTTTTT.

This chain joins TRBV25-1 and TRBJ2-2, with 8 bases matching TRBD1. Germline lookup yields CDR1 MGHDK and CDR2 SYGVNS. J gave up 0 bases and V 4 bases, and 7 bases lay outside the gene matches. The CDR3 spans 17 residues. The CDR3 spells CASSGLGTGANTGELFF. CDR3 DNA: TGTGCCAGCAGTGGGTTAGGGACAGGCGCGAACACCGGGGAGCTGTTTTTT.

The V call is TRBV7-9, the J call TRBJ1-2, with D perhaps matching TRBD1 (5 bases). This CDR3 region has 14 residues. Germline loops: CDR1 SEHNR, CDR2 FQNEAQ (reference sequence). Trimming cost V 1 base and J 5 bases, with 11 bases left between them. This chain's CDR3 is CASSLEGRGYGYTF. In DNA, the CDR3 is TGTGCCAGCAGCTTAGAGGGGCGGGGTTATGGCTACACCTTC.

The V gene is TRBV10-3, the J gene TRBJ2-3; a weak D match, TRBD2 (6 bases). The CDR3 consists of 17 residues. V shed 3 bases and J shed 1 base, with 17 bases lying between them. Germline V CDR1 and CDR2: ENHRY, SYGVKD. The CDR3 reads CAISEMGVADGTDTQYF. The CDR3 DNA follows: TGTGCCATCAGTGAAATGGGAGTAGCGGATGGCACAGATACGCAGTATTTT.

Here the CDR3 reads CSASGDSSYEQYF. The CDR3 region has the DNA TGCAGTGCTAGTGGGGACAGCTCCTACGAGCAGTACTTC. The chain joins TRBV20-1 to TRBJ2-7; 7 bases align to TRBD1. The CDR3 length is 13 residues. Trimming cost V 3 bases and J 0 bases; bases outside gene matches: 2. Germline V gives CDR1 DFQATT, CDR2 SNEGSKA (reference sequence).

This chain joins TRBV7-9 and TRBJ1-3; TRBD1 matches at 10 bases. The germline V gene has CDR1 SEHNR and CDR2 FQNEAQ (reference sequence). CDR3 length: 16 amino acids. The trim removed 5 bases at V and 2 bases at J, leaving 6 bases unmatched. The CDR3: CASSLSTGGPGNTIYF. The CDR3 DNA reads TGTGCCAGCAGCCTATCGACAGGGGGCCCTGGAAACACCATATATTTT. Combining the CDR3 with reference TRBV7-9 and TRBJ1-3 gives the whole variable domain DTGVSQNPRHKITKRGQNVTFRCDPISEHNRLYWYRQTLGQGPEFLTYFQNEAQLEKSRLLSDRFSAERPKGSFSTLEIQRTEQGDSAMYLCASSLSTGGPGNTIYFGEGSWLTVV.

This chain joins TRBV29-1 and TRBJ1-2; TRBD1 might be the D (5 bases). Germline V gives CDR1 SQVTM, CDR2 ANQGSEA. Trimming shortened V by 3 bases and J by 0 bases, and 14 bases separated the two germline ends. The CDR3 totals 15 residues. CDR3 loop: CSVDGGAASNYGYTF. DNA of the CDR3: TGCAGCGTTGATGGAGGGGCGGCTTCTAACTATGGCTACACCTTC.

The rearrangement joins TRBV7-3 to TRBJ2-3; possibly TRBD2 for D (6 bases). Trimming removed 5 bases from V and 2 bases from J, with 14 bases in between. The germline V gene encodes CDR1 SGHTA and CDR2 FQGTGA. The CDR3 runs to 15 residues. The DNA of the CDR3 is TGTGCCAGCAGCGGGGGGACTTCCCCCACAGATACGCAGTATTTT. Its protein is CASSGGTSPTDTQYF. The complete variable domain, with remaining parts taken from reference TRBV7-3 and TRBJ2-3, reads GAGVSQTPSNKVTEKGKYVELRCDPISGHTALYWYRQSLGQGPEFLIYFQGTGAADDSGLPNDRFFAVRPEGSVSTLKIQRTERGDSAVYLCASSGGTSPTDTQYFGPGTRLTVL.

On this clone itself: Other DNA sequences in the same sample also yield this CDR3. The chain carries TRBV5-4 and TRBJ2-7; 8 bases map to TRBD1. Germline trimming cut 4 bases from V and 3 bases from J; bases unmatched to any gene: 3. The CDR3 extends over 13 amino acids. The germline gives CDR1 SGHNT, CDR2 YYREEE (reference sequence). The CDR3 bases are TGTGCCAGCAGCCGTGACAGGGGCTACGAGCAGTACTTC. This translates into CASSRDRGYEQYF.

The rearrangement joins TRBV20-1 to TRBJ1-1; weak D call: TRBD1 (6 bases). The germline gives CDR1 DFQATT, CDR2 SNEGSKA (reference sequence). V lost 3 bases and J lost 5, with 10 bases in between. This CDR3 spans 12 amino acids. CDR3 DNA sequence: TGCAGTGCTAGTTCCCAGGGGACTGAAGCTTTCTTT. It encodes CSASSQGTEAFF.

The chain couples TRBV5-4 to TRBJ1-2, with D unclear. Germline CDR1 SGHNT, CDR2 YYREEE (reference sequence). This CDR3 has 15 residues. V dropped 3 bases and J dropped 2 bases, with 14 bases sitting between them. The CDR3 loop reads CASSSRGGINYGYTF. The DNA for the CDR3 is TGTGCCAGCAGCTCCCGGGGAGGCATCAACTATGGCTACACCTTC. Supplemented by reference TRBV5-4 and TRBJ1-2, the full variable domain reads ETGVTQSPTHLIKTRGQQVTLRCSSQSGHNTVSWYQQALGQGPQFIFQYYREEENGRGNFPPRFSGLQFPNYSSELNVNALELDDSALYLCASSSRGGINYGYTFGSGTRLTVV.

The chain couples TRBV4-1 to TRBJ1-5, with D unresolved. V was shortened by 3 bases and J by 4 bases, with 13 bases between the two germline ends. The germline gives CDR1 MGHRA, CDR2 YSYEKL. The CDR3 is made up of 15 amino acids. CDR3 sequence: CASSQWEGGNQPQHF. As DNA, the CDR3 is TGCGCCAGCAGCCAGTGGGAGGGAGGTAATCAGCCCCAGCATTTT.

The J gene is TRBJ2-7, the V gene TRBV10-3; TRBD1 is a possible D gene (6 bases). Looked up from germline, CDR1 is ENHRY and CDR2 is SYGVKD. Trimming took 6 bases from V and 1 from J, leaving 13 bases between them. This CDR3 is built from 14 residues. The CDR3 here is CAIRELQGSYEQYF. CDR3 in DNA: TGTGCCATCAGAGAACTTCAGGGGTCCTACGAGCAGTACTTC.

The V and J genes are TRBV9 and TRBJ2-2, with a possible D match to TRBD2 (5 bases). Trimming shortened V by 7 bases and J by 4 bases, and 14 bases separated the two germline ends. This CDR3 is built from 14 residues. Per germline, CDR1 SGDLS and CDR2 YYNGEE. The CDR3 DNA sequence: TGTGCCAGCGGAGCCCGGAGCGGCACCGGGGAGCTGTTTTTT. Translation: CASGARSGTGELFF.

This clone was detected only once. This CDR3 is CASSLQGTGGEKLFF. The CDR3 coding sequence is TGCGCCAGCAGCCTTCAAGGGACAGGGGGCGAAAAACTGTTTTTT. The rearrangement joins TRBV4-1 to TRBJ1-4, with 12 bases aligning to TRBD1. CDR3 length: 15 residues. With 4 bases clipped from V and 8 bases from J, the junction kept 5 bases outside the gene matches. The germline CDR1 and CDR2 sequences are MGHRA and YSYEKL.

The CDR3 loop reads CASSQDPQYNEQFF. CDR3 DNA: TGCGCCAGCAGCCAAGATCCACAGTACAATGAGCAGTTCTTC. The chain has TRBV4-1 and TRBJ2-1, with no clear D. The germline V gene encodes CDR1 MGHRA and CDR2 YSYEKL. Trimming cost V 0 bases and J 4 bases, with 7 bases left between them. The CDR3 loop spans 14 amino acids.

This clone was seen a few times. The rearrangement links TRBV4-3 to TRBJ1-5; 7 nucleotides align to TRBD1. In germline, CDR1 is LGHNA, CDR2 YSLEER. This CDR3 has 14 amino acids. The J segment lost 7 bases and the V segment lost 4 bases, leaving 7 bases of the junction unmatched. CDR3 sequence reads: CASSPGAGGQPQHF. CDR3 DNA sequence: TGCGCCAGCAGCCCGGGGGCAGGGGGACAGCCCCAGCATTTT.

The chain combines TRBV2 with TRBJ1-4; possibly TRBD1 for D (6 bases). V was cut by 8 bases and J by 6 bases, with 13 bases left in between. The CDR3 runs 13 residues. Germline loops: CDR1 SNHLY, CDR2 FYNNEI. CDR3 protein: CASRRGQDEKLFF. DNA for the CDR3: TGTGCCAGCCGACGGGGACAAGATGAAAAACTGTTTTTT.

This clone appeared once. The gene calls are TRBV10-1 and TRBJ1-2; no firm D call. CDR3 length equals 13 residues. The germline V gene encodes CDR1 WNHNN and CDR2 SYGVQD (reference sequence). Deletions cut 3 bases from V and 3 bases from J, with 8 bases between. The CDR3 coding sequence is TGCGCCAGCAGTGACAGGCGGGACTATGGCTACACCTTC. Translation: CASSDRRDYGYTF.

The rearrangement uses TRBV9 and TRBJ1-1; TRBD1 aligns across 8 bases. Unmatched junction bases numbered 13, after V lost 3 bases and J lost 0 bases. Germline loops: CDR1 SGDLS, CDR2 YYNGEE. The CDR3 runs 18 residues. In DNA form, the CDR3 reads TGTGCCAGCAGCGCTGGTCCCGGACAGGGCATCATGAACACTGAAGCTTTCTTT. Translating it yields CASSAGPGQGIMNTEAFF.

This sequence joins TRBV19 and TRBJ2-1; 9 positions agree with TRBD1. V lost 3 bases, J lost 9 bases, and 9 bases stayed unmatched. CDR3 length: 15 amino acids. Germline V lookup: CDR1 LNHDA, CDR2 SQIVND (reference sequence). The CDR3 region has the DNA TGTGCCAGTAGTATTCTGGGACAGGGTCACAGTGAGCAGTTCTTC. It translates to CASSILGQGHSEQFF.

This sequence joins TRBV6-5 and TRBJ1-6, with 9 bases fitting TRBD1. The CDR3 contains 15 residues. Germline values: CDR1 MNHEY, CDR2 SVGAGI. With V trimmed by 2 bases and J by 7 bases, 3 bases remained unmatched. The CDR3 bases are TGTGCCAGCAGTTACGGGACAGGGAGGAATTCACCCCTCCACTTT. Amino acid sequence: CASSYGTGRNSPLHF.

The table lists this clone with a few counts. The CDR3 region has the DNA TGTGCCAGCAGTCCCCGACTAGCGGGGGGGCCCCCAGAGCTGTTTTTT. Translated, it gives CASSPRLAGGPPELFF. The chain couples TRBV11-3 to TRBJ2-2; 14 nucleotides match TRBD2. Trimming cost V 6 bases and J 11 bases; bases outside gene matches: 11. CDR1 is SGHNT, CDR2 YENEEA, per germline. The CDR3 runs to 16 residues.

A remark on this clone: Its ends do not fully match the called genes, so a read error is possible. V usage is TRBV7-7 and J usage is TRBJ2-7; TRBD1 agrees at 8 bases. This CDR3 is 14 amino acids long. Germline V CDR1 and CDR2: SSHAT, FNYEAQ (reference sequence). The CDR3 DNA follows: TGTGCTAGCACCGGCCCCAGGGGGCTATACGAGCAGTACTTC. Protein product: CASTGPRGLYEQYF.

A note on this clone: This sample includes further DNA sequences coding for the same CDR3. The chain couples TRBV19 to TRBJ1-5; 7 nucleotides line up with TRBD1. The germline V gene has CDR1 LNHDA and CDR2 SQIVND (reference sequence). The CDR3 is 15 residues long. V shed 4 bases and J 2 bases; nucleotides not matched to a gene: 5. The CDR3 reads CASSTQGLGNQPQHF. The CDR3 DNA reads TGTGCCAGTAGTACACAGGGGCTTGGCAATCAGCCCCAGCATTTT.

In this sample, this clone turned up a few times. The chain couples TRBV7-9 to TRBJ2-2; tentative D call: TRBD1 (5 bases). The CDR3 covers 13 residues. V was cut by 1 base and J by 6 bases, with 6 bases left in between. CDR1 is SEHNR and CDR2 is FQNEAQ in the germline V gene (reference sequence). The CDR3 here is CASSLEGSGELFF. Written as DNA, the CDR3 is TGTGCCAGCAGCTTAGAGGGGTCCGGGGAGCTGTTTTTT.

V is TRBV3-1 (or the pseudogene TRBV3-2) and J is TRBJ2-1, with 10 bases identical to TRBD2. The germline gives CDR1 LGHDT, CDR2 YNNKEL (reference sequence). V shed 6 bases, J shed 4 bases, and the junction held 6 bases outside the gene matches. CDR3 length equals 15 residues. The CDR3 DNA follows: TGTGCCAGCAGGGAAAGCGGGGGGGCTTACAATGAGCAGTTCTTC. Amino acids: CASRESGGAYNEQFF.

V and J are TRBV7-2 and TRBJ2-3; a weak D match, TRBD2 (5 bases). Germline V CDR1 and CDR2: SGHTA, FQGNSA. The ends were cut back, 5 bases at V and 5 bases at J, with 14 bases in the middle. The CDR3 is 14 amino acids. The CDR3 is CASSPRSGRDTQYF. Here the CDR3 DNA reads TGTGCCAGCAGCCCCCGGAGTGGGAGAGATACGCAGTATTTT.